What follows are 6 T cell receptor beta chains derived from one specimen sequenced in a study of GPR56 and killer-like receptors on CD4 memory cells. Five CD4+ populations, defined by killer cell lectin-like receptor and GPR56 markers, were sorted by FACS. With the reads reprocessed, TCRdb shows one record per CDR3 protein and no DNA. This sample's table has about 2,500 distinct CDR3 sequences. The sample comprised memory CD4+ T cells from blood. These receptors came from a human donor in good health.

The gene calls are TRBV2 and TRBJ1-6; TCRdb names TRBD1, which stays unverified in the absence of DNA. Germline V gene sequence: CDR1 SNHLY, CDR2 FYNNEI. CDR3 length: 13 residues. CDR3 amino acids: CASKGREGSPLHF.

This clonotype counts as medium-sized by frequency. The V gene is TRBV18, the J gene TRBJ1-1; TCRdb reports TRBD1, a call that lacks DNA to check it against. The CDR3 has 16 residues. Germline values: CDR1 KGHSH, CDR2 LQKENI. CDR3 sequence reads: CASSTRQGPLNTEAFF.

The V and J genes are TRBV3-1 and TRBJ1-1; TCRdb gives TRBD1 as the D gene, but with no DNA this cannot be confirmed. The length of the CDR3 is 14 residues. Germline CDR1 and CDR2: LGHDT and YNNKEL (reference sequence). Here the CDR3 reads CASSQDGQNTEAFF.

This clonotype counts as large (0.1 to 1%) by frequency. CDR3 region: CASSEAMTGGREKLFF. V gene TRBV6-1 combines with J gene TRBJ1-4; TCRdb outputs TRBD1, but without DNA this stays unchecked. CDR1 is MNHNS and CDR2 is SASEGT in the germline V gene. There are 16 residues in the CDR3.

This chain links TRBV29-1 with TRBJ1-5. CDR3 length: 12 residues. The germline CDR1 and CDR2 sequences are SQVTM and ANQGSEA. The chain's CDR3 is CSVGSSNQPQHF.

Its frequency marks this clonotype as medium-sized. This rearrangement joins TRBV24-1 to TRBJ1-4. The CDR3 consists of 15 residues. Germline values: CDR1 KGHDR, CDR2 SFDVKD. CDR3 sequence reads: CATSDPTAPNEKLFF.